This TCR beta chain was captured in a study of blood T cell repertoires in COVID-19. The wider study: There were acute and convalescent COVID-19 samples, and they came from the United States, Italy and Spain. T cells, B-cell-depleted T cells, or PBMCs supplied cDNA or gDNA.

The ends lost 4 bases at V and 4 bases at J; junction bases unmatched: 10. The CDR3 totals 15 residues. CDR1 is SGHRS and CDR2 is YFSETQ in the germline V gene. As originally analysed: Estimated nucleated cell counts came from reference gene primer amplification. Assay used: immunoSEQ multiplex PCR; TCRdb lists only in-frame clones, some missing. Clonal size and the V and J genes are those of that table, whereas D and trimming came from the DNA. This table holds around 70,000 clones, roughly 74% found once. The rearrangement links TRBV5-1 to TRBJ2-7; TRBD1 matches at 8 bases. The sequenced sample consisted of peripheral blood. The TCR originated in a human donor in a cohort sampled during active COVID-19. For the CDR3, the DNA is TGCGCCAGCAGCAAATCCGGGACAGGTTTTTACGAGCAGTACTTC. This sequence encodes CASSKSGTGFYEQYF.